A selection of T cell receptor beta chains follows, all from one sample in a study of Ad26.COV2.S vaccination and SARS-CoV-2 variants. Clones were sequenced by immunoSEQ multiplex PCR, and TCRdb holds only the in-frame ones, with some missing. This table has around 450,000 clones, approximately 90% appearing once. Sequenced material: peripheral blood, taken in a trial of Ad26.COV2.S vaccine versus placebo. The receptors originated from a person between 18 and 59 years old who received the Ad26.COV2.S COVID-19 vaccine or a placebo. The CDR3 runs from the conserved cysteine through the conserved F or W.

j_gene	v_gene	CDR3aa
TRBJ1-6	TRBV18	CASSPAGAANSPLHF
TRBJ2-3	TRBV4-3	CASSRRQYTDTQYF
TRBJ1-3	TRBV10-1	CAITGGERAGFGNTIYF
TRBJ1-5	TRBV20-1	CSASSFSNQPQHF
TRBJ1-2	TRBV5-1	CASSLDRGHYGYTF
TRBJ1-4	TRBV30	CAWIPRATNEKLFF
TRBJ1-2	TRBV5-1	CASSSGTGPITNYGYTF
TRBJ2-7	TRBV19	CASSIGGGLDEQYF
TRBJ1-4	TRBV15	CATSLQSRDRNEKLFF
TRBJ2-7	TRBV19	CASSFRDRNYEQYF
TRBJ1-6	TRBV6-5	CASSYGGDRGSSPLHF
TRBJ1-6	TRBV16	CASSHPGQNSPLHF
TRBJ1-4	TRBV19	CASSEIDTRPFF
TRBJ2-3	TRBV11-3	CASSLERTDTQYF
TRBJ2-7	TRBV14	CASSRSRALEQYF
TRBJ2-5	TRBV2	CASSRGGETQYF
TRBJ1-2	TRBV25-1	CASSLDSYGYTF
TRBJ1-4	TRBV18	CASSVQGLGEKLFF
TRBJ1-1	TRBV9	CASSPSQGPTYQPEAFF
TRBJ2-5	TRBV7-2	CASSPRTTGRQETQYF
TRBJ1-4	TRBV7-9	CASRDSTGGAVEEKLFF
TRBJ1-4	TRBV5-6	CASSLEGLNEKLFF
TRBJ2-1	TRBV29-1	CSVTSGGYNEQFF
TRBJ2-1	TRBV6-4	CASSDPAANSYNEQFF
TRBJ1-5	TRBV19	CASTRYTRGGDQPQHF
TRBJ1-4	TRBV6-6	CASNDRGRDEKLFF